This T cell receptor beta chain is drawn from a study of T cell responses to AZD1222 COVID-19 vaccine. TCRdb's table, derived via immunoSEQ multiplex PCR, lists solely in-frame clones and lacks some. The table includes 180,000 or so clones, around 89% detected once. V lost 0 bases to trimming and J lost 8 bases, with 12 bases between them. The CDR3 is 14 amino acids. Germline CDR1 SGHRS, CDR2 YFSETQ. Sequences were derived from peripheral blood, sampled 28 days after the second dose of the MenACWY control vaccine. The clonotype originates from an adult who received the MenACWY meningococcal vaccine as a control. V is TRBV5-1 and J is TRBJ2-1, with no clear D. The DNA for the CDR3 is TGCGCCAGCAGCTTGGTTGATCCGACCGATGAGCAGTTCTTC. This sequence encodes CASSLVDPTDEQFF.